Following are 22 T cell receptor beta chains from one sample sequenced in a study of T cell repertoires in cytomegalovirus infection (dated by TCRdb to between 2018 and 2021). The sequencer listed for this sample is Illumina HiSeq 1500. TCRdb trimmed the raw reads at Q25, called clones with MiXCR and kept productive beta chains. Entries are consolidated by CDR3 protein sequence, retaining the most common genes and DNA. The sample has around 260,000 distinct CDR3 sequences on record, roughly 10% of them singletons. The ten largest clones take up roughly 16% of the sample. Sequenced material: PBMCs. The receptors originated from a human donor in good health (CMV status not recorded). Some clones in this sample may be carry-over from other donors' samples.

This clonotype was detected many times. V usage is TRBV7-2 and J usage is TRBJ1-1, with a weak D call TRBD1 (5 bases). V lost 5 bases and J lost 1, with 11 bases in between. CDR1 and CDR2 (germline): SGHTA, FQGNSA. CDR3 length: 14 amino acids. The CDR3 sequence is CASSLVGQNTEAFF. The CDR3 DNA reads TGTGCCAGCAGCCTGGTGGGGCAGAACACTGAAGCTTTCTTT.

At least ten counts were recorded for this clonotype. CDR3 sequence reads: CASSLAVGYTEAFF. As DNA, the CDR3 is TGTGCCAGCAGCTTGGCGGTCGGTTACACTGAAGCTTTCTTT. V is TRBV5-6 and J is TRBJ1-1; D gene uncertain. The CDR3 runs to 14 residues. Trimming took off 0 bases at V and 3 bases at J, with 9 bases between the two ends. Germline V gives CDR1 SGHDT, CDR2 YYEEEE. The full variable domain, with the rest looked up from reference TRBV5-6 and TRBJ1-1, is DAGVTQSPTHLIKTRGQQVTLRCSPKSGHDTVSWYQQALGQGPQFIFQYYEEEERQRGNFPDRFSGHQFPNYSSELNVNALLLGDSALYLCASSLAVGYTEAFFGQGTRLTVV.

Many counts were recorded for this clonotype. The chain combines TRBV7-9 with TRBJ2-4; 8 bases agree with TRBD1. Germline trimming cut 2 bases from V and 2 bases from J; bases unmatched to any gene: 11. The CDR3 consists of 18 residues. Germline V gene sequence: CDR1 SEHNR, CDR2 FQNEAQ (reference sequence). Here the CDR3 DNA reads TGTGCCAGCAGCTTATCCGGCGAAACCAGGGGGCCCAAAAACATTCAGTACTTC. Translated, it gives CASSLSGETRGPKNIQYF.

The chain links TRBV6-2 or TRBV6-3 to TRBJ1-5; D unclear. Germline CDR1 and CDR2: MNHEY and SVGEGT. CDR3 length: 14 residues. The V end lost 2 bases, the J end lost 0 bases, and 5 bases lay between the germline ends. The CDR3 coding sequence is TGTGCCAGCAGTTACATTAATAGCAATCAGCCCCAGCATTTT. Its protein is CASSYINSNQPQHF.

This clonotype was detected ten times or more. V usage is TRBV7-2 and J usage is TRBJ2-5; 12 bases align to TRBD1. V was clipped by 5 bases and J by 4 bases; unmatched bases: 5. Per the germline V gene, CDR1 is SGHTA and CDR2 is FQGNSA. The CDR3 length is 15 residues. CDR3 protein: CASSEGQGAGETQYF. In nucleotides, the CDR3 is TGTGCCAGCAGCGAGGGACAGGGGGCAGGAGAGACCCAGTACTTC.

In this sample, this clonotype turned up many times. The genes are TRBV7-6 and TRBJ2-7; 9 bases are a match to TRBD2. The V gene's germline CDR1 is SGHVS and CDR2 FNYEAQ. The CDR3 length is 18 residues. V lost 6 bases and J lost 4; bases outside the gene matches: 19. The CDR3 loop is CASSAQLAGVEGVYEQYF. In nucleotides, the CDR3 is TGTGCCAGCAGTGCACAATTAGCGGGAGTTGAAGGGGTGTACGAGCAGTACTTC.

This clonotype showed up many times. This CDR3 is CASSSYSLAGGKVEQFF. The CDR3, as DNA: TGTGCCAGCAGCTCCTACTCACTAGCGGGGGGCAAGGTGGAGCAGTTCTTC. This chain uses TRBV7-2 with TRBJ2-1, with TRBD2 matching over 12 bases. Looked up from germline, CDR1 is SGHTA and CDR2 is FQGNSA. The CDR3 totals 17 residues. V lost 4 bases to trimming and J lost 10 bases; unmatched junction nucleotides: 14.

This clonotype has at least ten counts. The chain recombines TRBV28 with TRBJ1-5; D is possibly TRBD1 (5 bases). V lost 4 bases and J lost 3, with 13 bases in between. CDR3 length: 15 residues. CDR1 is MDHEN, CDR2 SYDVKM, per germline. The CDR3 reads CASSSPGRVNQPQHF. The CDR3 nucleotides are TGTGCCAGCAGTTCCCCAGGGCGGGTCAATCAGCCCCAGCATTTT.

This clonotype came up many times. The chain combines TRBV12-5 with TRBJ2-3, with D uncertain. V dropped 0 bases and J dropped 6 bases, with 1 base sitting between them. From germline, CDR1 is LGHNT and CDR2 FRNRAP. This CDR3 contains 11 residues. In DNA, the CDR3 is TGTGCTAGTGGTTTGGTGGATACGCAGTATTTT. Translation gives CASGLVDTQYF.

This clonotype has only a few counts. V usage is TRBV19 and J usage is TRBJ1-5; a possible D gene is TRBD1 (5 bases). The CDR3 covers 16 residues. Trimming took 5 bases from V and 5 from J, leaving 19 bases between them. Germline V gene sequence: CDR1 LNHDA, CDR2 SQIVND (reference sequence). CDR3 coding DNA: TGTGCCAGTAGTCCCCGTTCCGGGGGGATCGATCAGCCCCAGCATTTT. This gives the protein CASSPRSGGIDQPQHF.

The table lists this clonotype with many counts. J is TRBJ1-1 and V is TRBV12-3 or TRBV12-4, with D maybe TRBD1 (5 bases). This CDR3 comprises 13 residues. V gave up 6 bases and J gave up 2 bases, with 10 bases separating them. Here the CDR3 reads CASRWDGNTEAFF. The CDR3 DNA follows: TGTGCCAGCAGGTGGGACGGTAACACTGAAGCTTTCTTT.

This sequence joins TRBV19 and TRBJ1-1; possibly TRBD1 for D (6 bases). Germline CDR1 reads LNHDA; CDR2 reads SQIVND (reference sequence). The CDR3 has 14 amino acids. Trimming took off 5 bases at V and 5 bases at J, with 15 bases between the two ends. CDR3 nucleotides: TGTGCCAGTAGTGATTTACAGGGTTGGACTGAAGCTTTCTTT. As protein: CASSDLQGWTEAFF.

The chain combines TRBV28 with TRBJ1-1; D not certain. Trimming cost V 1 base and J 6 bases, with 12 bases left between them. Germline lookup yields CDR1 MDHEN and CDR2 SYDVKM. The CDR3 runs 14 residues. CDR3 amino acids: CASSLFGSFPEAFF. The CDR3, as DNA: TGTGCCAGCAGTTTATTCGGCAGTTTCCCTGAAGCTTTCTTT.

This chain joins TRBV5-6 and TRBJ1-2, with 10 bases aligning to TRBD1. CDR1 SGHDT and CDR2 YYEEEE come from the germline V gene. The CDR3 is 15 residues long. J lost 4 bases, V lost 4 bases, and 7 bases had no gene match. For the CDR3, the DNA is TGTGCCAGCAGCCCGGGACAGGGGCCGACCTATGGCTACACCTTC. Translating it yields CASSPGQGPTYGYTF.

This clonotype was recorded many times. This chain links TRBV7-2 with TRBJ1-1, with D tentatively TRBD1 (5 bases). Trimming shortened V by 5 bases and J by 1 base, and 11 bases separated the two germline ends. The CDR3 totals 14 residues. Germline V gene data show CDR1 as SGHTA and CDR2 as FQGNSA. This CDR3 is CASSRRGRNTEAFF. Written as DNA, the CDR3 is TGTGCCAGCAGCCGCCGGGGGAGGAACACTGAAGCTTTCTTT.

This clonotype was observed at least ten times. The chain carries TRBV5-4 and TRBJ1-1; D uncertain. There are 15 residues in the CDR3. V shed 4 bases and J shed 1 base, with 14 bases lying between them. Germline V gives CDR1 SGHNT, CDR2 YYREEE (reference sequence). Written as DNA, the CDR3 is TGTGCCAGCAGCCAGGCCAAGGGCCCGAACACTGAAGCTTTCTTT. It yields the protein CASSQAKGPNTEAFF. Together with reference TRBV5-4 and TRBJ1-1, the CDR3 gives the full variable domain: ETGVTQSPTHLIKTRGQQVTLRCSSQSGHNTVSWYQQALGQGPQFIFQYYREEENGRGNFPPRFSGLQFPNYSSELNVNALELDDSALYLCASSQAKGPNTEAFFGQGTRLTVV.

This clonotype was detected only a few times. This rearrangement joins TRBV20-1 to TRBJ1-6; maybe TRBD1 (5 bases). The CDR3 loop spans 16 amino acids. From germline, CDR1 is DFQATT and CDR2 SNEGSKA (reference sequence). V gave up 6 bases and J gave up 2 bases, with 17 bases separating them. The CDR3 DNA is TGCAGTGCCACACCGCAGGGTTTCGCCTATAATTCACCCCTCCACTTT. Residues: CSATPQGFAYNSPLHF.

This clonotype came up many times. The chain employs TRBV28 and TRBJ1-1, with 8 bases matching TRBD1. This CDR3 is built from 14 residues. V shed 7 bases and J 7 bases; nucleotides not matched to a gene: 11. The germline V gene has CDR1 MDHEN and CDR2 SYDVKM. The CDR3 coding sequence is TGTGCCAGCATCATAGACAGGGGAAGGAATGAAGCTTTCTTT. The encoded protein is CASIIDRGRNEAFF.

V and J are TRBV28 and TRBJ1-5; D gene unclear. The germline gives CDR1 MDHEN, CDR2 SYDVKM. Trimming took 6 bases from V and 5 from J, leaving 11 bases between them. The CDR3 contains 13 residues. CDR3 in DNA: TGTGCCAGCAGCTCGCCACGTTATCAGCCCCAGCATTTT. Translating gives CASSSPRYQPQHF.

This clonotype was seen repeatedly, ten times or more. The rearrangement links TRBV5-5 to TRBJ2-3; TRBD2 might be the D (6 bases). This CDR3 region has 17 residues. Trimming left V 4 bases short and J 5 bases short, with 23 bases between. Germline V gene sequence: CDR1 SGHKS, CDR2 YYEKEE (reference sequence). The CDR3 DNA reads TGTGCCAGCAGCCTATCCGGGACTCCCTCTGGTGGAGATACGCAGTATTTT. The encoded protein is CASSLSGTPSGGDTQYF.

This clonotype was counted at least ten times. This rearrangement joins TRBV7-2 to TRBJ2-1; the match to TRBD2 covers 11 bases. The CDR3 loop spans 16 amino acids. The V segment lost 5 bases and the J segment 5 bases; nucleotides outside the gene matches: 8. CDR1 is SGHTA and CDR2 is FQGNSA in the germline V gene. DNA of the CDR3: TGTGCCAGCAGCCGAGGTAGCGGGGGGGGCCACAATGAGCAGTTCTTC. The encoded protein is CASSRGSGGGHNEQFF.

The chain carries TRBV29-1 and TRBJ2-5; D is unclear. Between the trimmed V and J ends, which lost 1 base and 4 bases, there was a span of 4 bases. The length of the CDR3 is 11 residues. Germline loops: CDR1 SQVTM, CDR2 ANQGSEA. The CDR3 loop reads CSVEGAETQYF. Written as DNA, the CDR3 is TGCAGCGTTGAAGGGGCAGAGACCCAGTACTTC.